Reported below is one T cell receptor (beta chain). These data belong to a study of blood T cell repertoires in COVID-19. The overall study: From the United States, Italy and Spain came samples of acute and convalescent COVID-19. In each case, the material was cDNA or gDNA derived from T cells, B-cell-depleted T cells, or PBMCs.

The CDR3 contains 15 residues. V gave up 8 bases and J gave up 6 bases, with 22 bases separating them. Germline V lookup: CDR1 MRHNA, CDR2 SNTAGT. In the source study's methods: Scientists estimated how many nucleated cells there were by amplifying reference gene primers. The repertoire was sequenced with immunoSEQ multiplex PCR; TCRdb's copy has only in-frame clones and lacks some. Clonal size and the V and J genes are those of that table, whereas D and trimming came from the DNA. The table records around 140,000 clones, approximately 84% of them present only once. This sequence joins TRBV6-4 and TRBJ1-2; a weak D match, TRBD1 (6 bases). Material: peripheral blood. The source is a woman at least 80 years old with acute or convalescent COVID-19. The CDR3 DNA sequence: TGTGCCAGCCAGCAGGTGGCCGGGACATACCATGGCTACACCTTC. Translating it yields CASQQVAGTYHGYTF.